The following is a TCR beta chain sequence with its context. The entry originates in a study of T cell repertoires in cytomegalovirus infection. Per the germline V gene, CDR1 is SGHRS and CDR2 is YFSETQ. The CDR3 has 13 amino acids. J was trimmed by 6 bases and V by 4 bases; bases with no gene match: 6. TCRdb analysed the reads with MiXCR anew, one entry per CDR3 protein. The data show around 740,000 distinct CDR3 sequences, 35% seen once. This clonotype was obtained from a human donor in good health (CMV status not recorded). Some clones in this sample may be carry-over from other donors' samples. Sequencing was done on a sample of PBMCs. This chain links TRBV5-1 with TRBJ2-5, with TRBD2 identical over 7 bases. CDR3 bases: TGCGCCAGCAGCCCATCTAGCGGTCAGACCCAGTACTTC. Protein sequence: CASSPSSGQTQYF.